This TCR beta chain originates from a study of T-cell reconstitution after alpha-beta-depleted transplantation in children (dated by TCRdb to about 2016). Concerning the study at large: T-cell immune reconstitution after TCRalphabeta/CD19-depleted allogeneic hematopoietic cell transplantation in children was quantitatively tracked in the study by means of TCR repertoire profiling.

Concerning this clonotype itself: What antigen it recognizes has not been identified. The sample holds no much larger clone one base away, and base qualities are not on file.

V trim: 3 bases; J trim: 6 bases; unmatched bases: 7. Per the germline V gene, WSHSY is the CDR1 and SAAADI is the CDR2. Its CDR3 holds 15 amino acids, cysteine through phenylalanine. The DNA shown is the 45-base CDR3, in frame from base 1. This specimen's treatment or condition label, interpreted: allogeneic hematopoietic cell transplantation with graft depleted of TCRalphabeta T cells and CD19 B cells. The children who served as transplant recipients had been given grafts of TCRalphabeta/CD19-depleted allogeneic hematopoietic cells. The paper's findings and limits, for the study overall: The high TCRbeta diversity at day 60 in some patients was ascribed to recipient T cells and intrathymic progenitors that had survived conditioning. About two months after transplant, the apparently early recovery of alphabetaT-cell counts reportedly depended on just several hundred clones that had expanded rapidly and came from non-depleted graft cells. Hyperexpanded clone frequencies declined over subsequent months; after one year, T-cell counts and TCRbeta diversity were mostly attributed to newly produced T cells.

The protocol used for the library was PCR. Sequencing took place on an Illumina HiSeq 2500. Molecular barcoding was employed in the preparation of TCR libraries, with unique molecular identifiers being used to normalize TCRbeta repertoire quantification. TCRdb itself trimmed the public reads at Q25 with fastp, ran MiXCR and retained productive beta chains. Every CDR3 protein is listed once, alongside the most common genes and DNA of its rows. For this sample there are about 830,000 distinct CDR3 sequences; less than 20% appear just once. The ten largest account for 5% of the sample. The chain employs TRBV10-2 and TRBJ2-1; 8 nucleotides in the junction match TRBD2. Sequencing was performed on PBMCs, mostly from graft donor cells, taken 360 days after TCRalphabeta/CD19-depleted stem cell transplant. The source is a male patient aged 10 to 17 who had a stem cell transplant for acute lymphoblastic leukemia, so the T cells may come from the graft donor. The DNA sequence reads TGCGCCAGCAGTGATGGCGGGAGGAGACGCAATGAGCAGTTCTTC. Its translation reads: CASSDGGRRRNEQFF.